The clone carrying this T cell receptor beta chain occurred a few times. The CDR3 loop spans 16 amino acids. CDR1 SGHNT and CDR2 YYREEE come from the germline V gene (reference sequence). V shed 0 bases, J shed 2 bases, and the junction held 5 bases outside the gene matches. This sample is drawn from a study of cytomegalovirus exposure and HLA in healthy donors. Amplification used 60 Vbeta primers and 13 Jbeta primers. The method was immunoSEQ multiplex PCR; TCRdb's version includes in-frame clones alone and lacks a portion of them. The table has some 140,000 clones, around four fifths seen once. The chain employs TRBV5-4 and TRBJ2-3, with 8 bases aligning to TRBD2. The origin of this receptor is a man in his forties in good health and CMV-seronegative. The sequencing sample was made of PBMCs. CDR3 in amino acids: CASSLVTGGPTDTQYF. CDR3 DNA sequence: TGTGCCAGCAGCTTGGTAACGGGGGGGCCCACAGATACGCAGTATTTT.